This T cell receptor (beta chain) emerged from a study of T cell changes during pregnancy in multiple sclerosis. In germline, CDR1 is KGHSH, CDR2 LQKENI. V lost 3 bases and J 0 bases, leaving 11 bases between the germline ends. The CDR3 is made up of 15 amino acids. Only in-frame clones appear in the TCRdb table, and some are missing; sequencing was by immunoSEQ multiplex PCR. The sample includes tens of thousands of clones, 85% to 95% of them seen just once. Sequences were derived from CD4+ T cells from peripheral blood mononuclear cells, sampled in the third trimester of pregnancy. This clonotype originated in a female donor with multiple sclerosis, enrolled in a pregnancy study. The gene calls are TRBV18 and TRBJ1-2; D gene unclear. The CDR3 region has the DNA TGTGCCAGCTCACCCGAAGGACTAACTAACTATGGCTACACCTTC. This encodes CASSPEGLTNYGYTF. Using reference TRBV18 and TRBJ1-2 for the parts outside the CDR3, the full variable domain is NAGVMQNPRHLVRRRGQEARLRCSPMKGHSHVYWYRQLPEEGLKFMVYLQKENIIDESGMPKERFSAEFPKEGPSILRIQQVVRGDSAAYFCASSPEGLTNYGYTFGSGTRLTVV.